One sample yielded the 28 T cell receptor beta chains listed below, sequenced in a study of T cells in women clearing cervical HPV infection. TCRdb's copy holds only in-frame clones and misses some; the assay was immunoSEQ multiplex PCR. In all, the sample yields 30,000 to 45,000 clones. The sample comprised blood buffy coat. The source is a woman between 18 and 70 years old with a cervical HPV16 infection that either progressed to CIN3+ or cleared (not recorded which).

As for this clone: Read data end 3 residues before the CDR3 end; the end is taken from the germline J gene. The J gene is TRBJ1-6, the V gene TRBV2; D possibly corresponds to TRBD1 (6 bases). V was shortened by 2 bases and J by 6 bases, with 11 bases between the two germline ends. Germline V gene lookup returns CDR1 SNHLY and CDR2 FYNNEI. The CDR3 contains 15 residues. The CDR3 sequence: CASSERGQVNSPLHF. Partial CDR3 DNA: TGTGCCAGCAGTGAAAGGGGACAAGTTAATTCACCC.

Of note for this clone: The CDR3 is cut off 3 residues early in the read; its end comes from the germline J gene. This chain connects TRBV10-3 to TRBJ2-5, with 7 bases identical to TRBD1. CDR1 and CDR2 (germline): ENHRY, SYGVKD. The CDR3 totals 16 residues. V lost 3 bases and J lost 4; bases outside the gene matches: 11. The CDR3 reads CAISESDRVGSETQYF. The CDR3 DNA, read in part, is TGTGCCATCAGTGAAAGTGACAGGGTGGGTTCAGAGACC.

About this clone: The read terminates 3 residues ahead of where the CDR3 ends, so the germline J gene completes it. The chain carries TRBV6-4 and TRBJ2-3; TRBD2 aligns across 8 bases. The V and J ends lost 3 bases and 2 bases, in that order; junction bases with no gene match: 1. Looked up from germline, CDR1 is MRHNA and CDR2 is SNTAGT. This CDR3 contains 14 residues. The CDR3 sequence: CASSEAGATDTQYF. CDR3 DNA, as far as it was read: TGTGCCAGCAGTGAAGCGGGAGCCACAGATACG.

As concerns this clone: The CDR3 end lies 3 residues beyond the end of the read and is filled in from the germline J gene. J is TRBJ1-2 and V is TRBV7-6; D is undetermined. The CDR3 runs to 14 residues. Germline V gives CDR1 SGHVS, CDR2 FNYEAQ. CDR3 loop: CASSLSGEVYDYTF. The CDR3 DNA, read in part, is TGTGCCAGCAGCTTAAGCGGGGAAGTCTACGAC.

Details on this clone: With the read ending 3 residues before the CDR3 end, the germline J gene is used to fill in that end. The chain joins TRBV19 to TRBJ1-2; 9 positions match TRBD1. Germline loops: CDR1 LNHDA, CDR2 SQIVND (reference sequence). The CDR3 is 17 residues long. Trimming took 3 bases from V and 4 from J; bases not matched to a gene: 12. CDR3 amino acids: CASSILGQGPIFYGYTF. The part of the CDR3 DNA that was read is TGTGCCAGTAGTATTTTGGGACAGGGCCCGATTTTCTATGGC.

With respect to this clone: With the read ending 3 residues before the CDR3 end, the germline J gene is used to fill in that end. This sequence joins TRBV12-5 and TRBJ1-3, with 8 positions matching TRBD1. V was pared by 5 bases and J by 1 base, with 16 bases of the junction left unmatched. This CDR3 comprises 19 residues. Germline assignment: CDR1 LGHNT and CDR2 FRNRAP. The covered CDR3 bases are TGTGCTAGTGGTCCAATTTTTCAGGACAGGGTTTGGTCTGGAAACACC. Protein sequence: CASGPIFQDRVWSGNT. The whole CDR3 protein reads CASGPIFQDRVWSGNTIYF.

Note on this clone: The read finishes 3 residues shy of the CDR3 end, and the germline J gene is used to complete it. This chain joins TRBV19 and TRBJ1-2; 7 bases match TRBD1. Germline loops: CDR1 LNHDA, CDR2 SQIVND (reference sequence). The CDR3 has 12 amino acids. The V segment lost 4 bases and the J segment 7 bases; nucleotides outside the gene matches: 3. The CDR3 reads CASSTRDSGYTF. The CDR3 bases that were read are TGTGCCAGTAGTACTCGGGACAGTGGC. The variable domain in full, with the rest retrieved from reference TRBV19 and TRBJ1-2, is DGGITQSPKYLFRKEGQNVTLSCEQNLNHDAMYWYRQDPGQGLRLIYYSQIVNDFQKGDIAEGYSVSREKKESFPLTVTSAQKNPTAFYLCASSTRDSGYTFGSGTRLTVV.

Notes on this clone: The DNA ends 3 residues before the CDR3 does, and the rest of the CDR3 is filled in from the germline J gene. The chain employs TRBV11-2 and TRBJ2-7; no firm D call. Per germline, CDR1 SGHAT and CDR2 FQNNGV. CDR3 size: 12 residues. Trimming pared 5 bases from V and 1 base from J, leaving 6 bases between. Partial CDR3 DNA: TGTGCCAGCAGCATCCCATCCTACGAG. This codes for CASSIPSYE. The full-length CDR3 reads as CASSIPSYEQYF.

As regards this clone: The DNA ends 3 residues before the CDR3 does, and the rest of the CDR3 is filled in from the germline J gene. The chain couples TRBV7-9 to TRBJ2-2, with D unclear. CDR3 length equals 14 residues. V lost 1 base, J lost 5 bases, and 8 bases lay in between. In germline, CDR1 is SEHNR, CDR2 FQNEAQ (reference sequence). This CDR3 is CASSLGAGTGELFF. CDR3 bases read: TGTGCCAGCAGCTTAGGAGCCGGGACCGGGGAG.

For this clone: The DNA ends 3 residues before the CDR3 does, and the rest of the CDR3 is filled in from the germline J gene. The genes are TRBV6-2 or TRBV6-3 and TRBJ2-5; tentatively, D is TRBD2 (5 bases). The CDR3 has 13 residues. Germline assignment: CDR1 MNHEY and CDR2 SVGEGT. V lost 4 bases and J 2 bases, leaving 8 bases between the germline ends. The CDR3 protein is CASSSTTQETQYF. CDR3 DNA, as far as it was read: TGTGCCAGCAGTTCGACTACTCAAGAGACC.

This clone shows up as medium-sized by frequency. The read ends 3 residues early relative to the CDR3; the germline J gene fills the gap. The genes are TRBV18 and TRBJ2-5; maybe TRBD1 (5 bases). The CDR3 has 13 residues. Trimming left V 2 bases short and J 5 bases short, with 9 bases between. Looked up from germline, CDR1 is KGHSH and CDR2 is LQKENI. Partial CDR3 DNA: TGTGCCAGCTCACCAGGGGCTCAGGAGACC. Translating gives CASSPGAQET. The entire CDR3 reads CASSPGAQETQYF.

In regard to this clone: The read is 3 residues too short to cover the CDR3 end, so that end is filled in from the germline J gene. The V and J genes are TRBV5-1 and TRBJ2-1, with unresolved D. Germline V lookup: CDR1 SGHRS, CDR2 YFSETQ. The CDR3 has 11 residues. V was trimmed by 6 bases and J by 7 bases, leaving 8 bases between them. CDR3: CASTQGNEQFF. CDR3 DNA, as far as it was read: TGCGCCAGCACCCAAGGGAATGAG.

To note about this clone: The read finishes 3 residues shy of the CDR3 end, and the germline J gene is used to complete it. The gene calls are TRBV19 and TRBJ2-7; D possibly corresponds to TRBD1 (6 bases). Trimming removed 4 bases at V and 5 bases at J, with 24 bases between. Per germline, CDR1 LNHDA and CDR2 SQIVND (reference sequence). The CDR3 contains 17 residues. The part of the CDR3 DNA that was read is TGTGCCAGTAGTAGGGGGACCAGAGGGGGAAGGGCGGACGAG. Its protein is CASSRGTRGGRADE. The entire CDR3 sequence reads CASSRGTRGGRADEQYF.

As for this clone: The read is 3 residues too short to cover the CDR3 end, so that end is filled in from the germline J gene. This chain joins TRBV2 and TRBJ1-1; no clear D. Germline CDR1 SNHLY, CDR2 FYNNEI. Trimming pared 3 bases from V and 6 bases from J, leaving 20 bases between. The CDR3 covers 16 residues. The covered CDR3 bases are TGTGCCAGCAGTGATGGATTGACTCGGGGAGGGTCTGAA. It translates to CASSDGLTRGGSE. The complete CDR3 reads CASSDGLTRGGSEAFF.

As regards this clone: The read is 3 residues too short to cover the CDR3 end, so that end is filled in from the germline J gene. The rearrangement joins TRBV30 to TRBJ2-3; D perhaps matches TRBD1 (6 bases). Germline V gene data show CDR1 as GTSNPN and CDR2 as SVGIG (reference sequence). The CDR3 consists of 16 residues. The CDR3 loop is CAWSRPIGQTRETQYF. Partial CDR3 DNA: TGTGCCTGGAGTCGCCCTATCGGACAGACTCGAGAGACG.

Turning to this clone: The CDR3 end falls 3 residues outside the read, so it is completed with the germline J gene. This rearrangement joins TRBV5-3 to TRBJ1-1, with 7 bases lining up with TRBD1. TRBV5-3 is an open reading frame, and its role is uncertain. V lost 0 bases to trimming and J lost 4 bases; unmatched junction nucleotides: 9. The CDR3 consists of 16 residues. Here the CDR3 reads CARSLAREGAGTEAFF. The DNA read from the CDR3 is TGTGCCAGAAGCTTGGCCAGGGAGGGGGCAGGCACTGAA.

Comments on this clone: The read halts 3 residues ahead of the CDR3 end, with the missing end drawn from the germline J gene. The V and J genes are TRBV9 and TRBJ2-7; 8 bases match TRBD1. This CDR3 region has 14 residues. J was trimmed by 3 bases and V by 3 bases; bases with no gene match: 5. Germline values: CDR1 SGDLS, CDR2 YYNGEE. The CDR3 reads CASSATGGNYEQYF. Partial CDR3 DNA: TGTGCCAGCAGCGCTACAGGGGGGAACTACGAG.

On this clone: The observed sequence ends 3 residues before the CDR3 terminus, with the missing tail filled in from the germline J gene. The gene calls are TRBV7-9 and TRBJ2-2; 7 nucleotides align to TRBD2. There are 15 residues in the CDR3. Trimming removed 1 base from V and 6 bases from J; junction bases left unmatched: 5. CDR1 is SEHNR, CDR2 FQNEAQ, per germline (reference sequence). CDR3 DNA, as far as it was read: TGTGCCAGCAGCTTAGTTGCGGGGGTCTCCGGGGAG. Translating it yields CASSLVAGVSGE. The entire CDR3 protein reads CASSLVAGVSGELFF.

A remark on this clone: The read stops 3 residues short of the end of the CDR3; the missing end is completed from the germline J gene. The gene calls are TRBV12-5 and TRBJ1-1; D possibly corresponds to TRBD1 (6 bases). Trimming shortened V by 5 bases and J by 0 bases, and 7 bases separated the two germline ends. Germline V lookup: CDR1 LGHNT, CDR2 FRNRAP. The CDR3 extends over 13 amino acids. The CDR3: CASGQGMNTEAFF. Incomplete CDR3 DNA: TGTGCTAGTGGTCAGGGGATGAACACTGAA.

Worth noting for this clone: The read ends 3 residues before the CDR3 terminus; that terminus is restored from the germline J gene. The chain couples TRBV15 to TRBJ1-6, with a weak D call TRBD1 (6 bases). V lost 4 bases to trimming and J lost 9 bases, with 13 bases between them. The germline gives CDR1 LNHNV, CDR2 YYDKDF (reference sequence). The CDR3 is 14 amino acids. This CDR3 is CATSTVTGFSPLHF. Partial CDR3 DNA: TGTGCCACCAGCACTGTAACAGGGTTTTCACCC.

Regarding this clone: The read halts 3 residues ahead of the CDR3 end, with the missing end drawn from the germline J gene. This sequence joins TRBV28 and TRBJ2-7; 10 nucleotides align to TRBD2. V was clipped by 5 bases and J by 5 bases; unmatched bases: 9. Per the germline V gene, CDR1 is MDHEN and CDR2 is SYDVKM. CDR3 length equals 15 residues. CDR3 DNA, as far as it was read: TGTGCCAGCAGTCGGTCCAGCGGGGGGGTACACGAG. This gives the protein CASSRSSGGVHE. The complete CDR3 sequence is CASSRSSGGVHEQYF.

Of note for this clone: The read terminates 3 residues before the CDR3 end, so the remaining end is supplied by the germline J gene. Other nucleotide sequences from this sample produce the same CDR3. The chain recombines TRBV30 with TRBJ1-2; 8 bases align to TRBD1. This CDR3 spans 14 amino acids. Germline lookup yields CDR1 GTSNPN and CDR2 SVGIG (reference sequence). CDR3 in amino acids: CAWAKPGGGYGYTF. The sequenced CDR3 bases are TGTGCCTGGGCTAAACCAGGGGGCGGCTACGGC.

A word on this clone: A junction boundary mismatches the germline segment, possibly from a read error. From the germline J gene comes the end of the CDR3, since the read stops 3 residues before it. Other nucleotide sequences from this sample produce the same CDR3. The chain links TRBV7-9 to TRBJ1-3; tentative D call: TRBD1 (5 bases). The CDR3 contains 15 residues. Per germline, CDR1 SEHNR and CDR2 FQNEAQ (reference sequence). The CDR3 sequence is CASTSDILPGNTIYF. CDR3 bases read: TGTGCCAGCACTTCGGACATCCTTCCTGGAAACACT.

Points on this clone: The read stops 3 residues short of the end of the CDR3; the missing end is completed from the germline J gene. The rearrangement links TRBV5-6 to TRBJ2-7; TRBD2 matches at 8 bases. The CDR3 contains 13 residues. With 4 bases clipped from V and 5 bases from J, the junction kept 5 bases outside the gene matches. Germline loops: CDR1 SGHDT, CDR2 YYEEEE. Incomplete CDR3 DNA: TGTGCCAGCAGCCCCGCGGGGGGCAACGAG. It codes for CASSPAGGNE. The full CDR3 protein reads CASSPAGGNEQYF.

On this clone itself: The read gets to within 3 residues of the CDR3 end, and the germline J gene fills in the rest. The chain recombines TRBV20-1 with TRBJ2-5; perhaps TRBD1 as D (6 bases). Germline CDR1 DFQATT, CDR2 SNEGSKA (reference sequence). This CDR3 has 15 residues. Trimming removed 0 bases from V and 4 bases from J, with 15 bases in between. The sequenced CDR3 bases are TGCAGTGCTAGAGATGGTCAGGGGATAGGAGAGACC. Translation gives CSARDGQGIGET. The complete CDR3 sequence is CSARDGQGIGETQYF.

A word on this clone: The CDR3 extends 3 residues past the end of the read, so its final part is completed from the germline J gene. The rearrangement uses TRBV19 and TRBJ1-5, with 9 bases aligning to TRBD1. Germline V lookup: CDR1 LNHDA, CDR2 SQIVND (reference sequence). The CDR3 sequence is 16 residues long. V trimming: 5 bases; J trimming: 7 bases; junction bases outside the gene matches: 12. Partial CDR3 DNA: TGTGCCAGTAGTGCCCCCGGGACAGGGTCAGGACAGCCC. Translated, it gives CASSAPGTGSGQP. The whole CDR3 sequence reads CASSAPGTGSGQPQHF.

Comment on this clone: The junction does not match germline at one end; this may be a read error. The CDR3 extends 3 residues past the end of the read, so its final part is completed from the germline J gene. The V gene is TRBV10-3, the J gene TRBJ1-3; D ambiguous. This CDR3 spans 18 amino acids. Germline V gene lookup returns CDR1 ENHRY and CDR2 SYGVKD. CDR3: CAISESFGLPNSGNTIYF. CDR3 DNA, as far as it was read: TGTGCCATCAGTGAGTCGTTCGGACTGCCGAACTCTGGAAACACA.

As to this clone: The read halts 3 residues ahead of the CDR3 end, with the missing end drawn from the germline J gene. The chain is built from TRBV20-1 and TRBJ1-1, with 7 positions matching TRBD1. Germline loops: CDR1 DFQATT, CDR2 SNEGSKA (reference sequence). The CDR3 is 17 residues long. V lost 5 bases, J lost 1 base, and 16 bases stayed unmatched. The CDR3 reads CSADDVLLGTANTEAFF. The CDR3 DNA, read in part, is TGCAGTGCTGATGACGTACTCCTCGGGACAGCGAACACTGAA.